Sequencing of this T cell receptor (beta chain) was carried out in a study of beta chain features in type 1 diabetes. Study observations and caveats: Shorter TCRB CDR3s, moderately but significantly so, were found in Type 1 diabetes patients in all four CD4+ subsets. Among patients, naive, central memory and Treg TCRB repertoires appeared more similar than among healthy donors.

Concerning this clone: The antigen remains unidentified.

Investigators reverse transcribed all isolated RNA, so they sequenced expressed TCRB transcripts. Clones were sequenced by immunoSEQ multiplex PCR, and TCRdb holds only the in-frame ones, with some missing. The sample gives more than 250,000 clones, about 15% of which show up once; 0.015% to 0.017% is in the top ten. This CDR3 region has 17 residues. Between the trimmed V and J ends, which lost 4 bases and 8 bases, there was a span of 27 bases. Germline values: CDR1 SGHDT, CDR2 YYEEEE. The sequencing input was naive CD4+ T cells from blood. The V and J genes are TRBV5-6 and TRBJ1-2, with D possibly being TRBD1 (6 bases). The source is a man between 18 and 35 years old with type 1 diabetes. CDR3 nucleotide sequence: TGTGCCAGCAGCGTCGGAAGCGTCCAGGGGCCGTTGCGGGGCTACACCTTC. It specifies CASSVGSVQGPLRGYTF. Using reference TRBV5-6 and TRBJ1-2 for the parts outside the CDR3, the full variable domain is DAGVTQSPTHLIKTRGQQVTLRCSPKSGHDTVSWYQQALGQGPQFIFQYYEEEERQRGNFPDRFSGHQFPNYSSELNVNALLLGDSALYLCASSVGSVQGPLRGYTFGSGTRLTVV.